This TCR beta chain was sequenced in a study of blood T cell repertoires in COVID-19. Study details: PBMCs, B-cell-depleted T cells, or T cells were the source of the cDNA or gDNA that made up the material.

The study assigned cohorts using participant-reported clinical history. Two negative PCRs, clearance, or symptom resolution characterized the recovered Cohort 3 donors. There are 13 residues in the CDR3. Germline CDR1 SNHLY, CDR2 FYNNEI. V lost 8 bases to trimming and J lost 8 bases, with 18 bases between them. Authors' methods: Reference gene primers were amplified, and this amplification served to estimate nucleated cell counts. Measured with immunoSEQ multiplex PCR; TCRdb has only the in-frame clones, and not every one. That table supplies the V and J calls and clone size; D and trimming were determined from the DNA. The sample contains 250,000 to 350,000 clones, 70% to 90% of which appear only once.

Sample: PBMCs or T cells enriched from blood (not recorded which). The rearrangement joins TRBV2 to TRBJ1-2; D is possibly TRBD1 (5 bases). This receptor was obtained from a woman younger than 45 who had recovered from COVID-19. This CDR3 reads CASPEGRADGYTF. The CDR3 DNA reads TGTGCCAGCCCCGAAGGCAGGGCGGACGGCTACACCTTC.